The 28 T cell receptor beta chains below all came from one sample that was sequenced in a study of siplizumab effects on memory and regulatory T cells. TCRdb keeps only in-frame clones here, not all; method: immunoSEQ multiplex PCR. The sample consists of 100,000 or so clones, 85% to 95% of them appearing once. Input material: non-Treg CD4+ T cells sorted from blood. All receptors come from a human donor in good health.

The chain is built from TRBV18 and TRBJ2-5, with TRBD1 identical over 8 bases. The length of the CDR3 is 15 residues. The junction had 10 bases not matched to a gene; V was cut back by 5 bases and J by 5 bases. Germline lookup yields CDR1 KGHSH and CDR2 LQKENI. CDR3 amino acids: CASSSTAGGMETQYF. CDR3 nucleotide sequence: TGTGCCAGCTCATCCACGGCAGGGGGCATGGAGACCCAGTACTTC.

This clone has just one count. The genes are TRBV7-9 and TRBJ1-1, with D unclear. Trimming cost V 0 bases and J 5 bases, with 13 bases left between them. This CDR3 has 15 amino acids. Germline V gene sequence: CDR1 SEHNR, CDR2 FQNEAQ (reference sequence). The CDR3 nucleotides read TGTGCCAGCAGCTTAGCGGTACCCCGTCGGACTGAAGCTTTCTTT. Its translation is CASSLAVPRRTEAFF.

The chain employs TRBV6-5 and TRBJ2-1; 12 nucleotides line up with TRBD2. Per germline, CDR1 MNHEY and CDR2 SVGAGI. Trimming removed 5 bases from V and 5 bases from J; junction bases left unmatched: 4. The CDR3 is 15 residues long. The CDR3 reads CASSPRLAGDNEQFF. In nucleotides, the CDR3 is TGTGCCAGCAGTCCCCGACTAGCGGGGGACAATGAGCAGTTCTTC.

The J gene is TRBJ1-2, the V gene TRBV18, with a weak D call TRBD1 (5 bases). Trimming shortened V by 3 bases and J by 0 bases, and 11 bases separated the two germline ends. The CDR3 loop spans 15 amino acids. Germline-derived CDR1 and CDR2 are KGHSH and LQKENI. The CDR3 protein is CASSPLDTSNYGYTF. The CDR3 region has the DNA TGTGCCAGCTCACCGCTGGACACCTCTAACTATGGCTACACCTTC.

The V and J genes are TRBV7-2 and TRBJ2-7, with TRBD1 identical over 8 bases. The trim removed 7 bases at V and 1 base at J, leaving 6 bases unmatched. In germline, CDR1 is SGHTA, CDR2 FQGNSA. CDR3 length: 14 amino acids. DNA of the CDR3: TGTGCCAGCATCCTCACAGGGGGTTCCTACGAGCAGTACTTC. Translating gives CASILTGGSYEQYF.

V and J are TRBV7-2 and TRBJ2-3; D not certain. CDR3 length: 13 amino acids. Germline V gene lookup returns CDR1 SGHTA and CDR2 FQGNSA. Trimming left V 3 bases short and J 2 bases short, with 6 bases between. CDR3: CASSFSDTDTQYF. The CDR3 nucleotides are TGTGCCAGCAGCTTCTCCGACACAGATACGCAGTATTTT.

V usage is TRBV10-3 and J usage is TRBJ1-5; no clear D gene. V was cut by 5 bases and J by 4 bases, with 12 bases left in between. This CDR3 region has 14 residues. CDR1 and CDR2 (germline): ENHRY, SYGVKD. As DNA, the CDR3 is TGTGCCATCAGTTCGGACGGCCTTAATCAGCCCCAGCATTTT. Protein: CAISSDGLNQPQHF.

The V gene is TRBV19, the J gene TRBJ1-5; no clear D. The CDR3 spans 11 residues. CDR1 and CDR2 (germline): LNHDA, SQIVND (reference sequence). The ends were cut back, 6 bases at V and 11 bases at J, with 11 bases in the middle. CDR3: CASSQLYSQHF. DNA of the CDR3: TGTGCCAGTAGCCAGTTATATTCCCAGCATTTT.

In nucleotides, the CDR3 is TGCGCCAGCAGCCCCAGGGACAGGGGAAACACCGGGGAGCTGTTTTTT. Its protein product is CASSPRDRGNTGELFF. The J gene is TRBJ2-2, the V gene TRBV4-3; TRBD1 matches 10 bases. Germline CDR1 LGHNA, CDR2 YSLEER. The CDR3 extends over 16 amino acids. The junction had 4 bases not matched to a gene; V was cut back by 4 bases and J by 2 bases.

CDR3 nucleotides: TGTGCCAGCAGTGACAGGGTGGGCACAGATACGCAGTATTTT. Protein product: CASSDRVGTDTQYF. The J gene is TRBJ2-3, the V gene TRBV28; 7 positions match TRBD1. From germline, CDR1 is MDHEN and CDR2 SYDVKM. Germline trimming cut 5 bases from V and 1 base from J; bases unmatched to any gene: 3. The CDR3 has 14 amino acids.

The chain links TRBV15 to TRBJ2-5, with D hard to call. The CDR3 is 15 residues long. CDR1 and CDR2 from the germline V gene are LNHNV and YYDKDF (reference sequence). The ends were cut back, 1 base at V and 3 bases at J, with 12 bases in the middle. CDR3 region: CATSRGQVQEETQYF. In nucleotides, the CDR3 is TGTGCCACCAGCAGAGGGCAAGTGCAGGAAGAGACCCAGTACTTC. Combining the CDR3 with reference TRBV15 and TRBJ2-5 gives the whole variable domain DAMVIQNPRYQVTQFGKPVTLSCSQTLNHNVMYWYQQKSSQAPKLLFHYYDKDFNNEADTPDNFQSRRPNTSFCFLDIRSPGLGDTAMYLCATSRGQVQEETQYFGPGTRLLVL.

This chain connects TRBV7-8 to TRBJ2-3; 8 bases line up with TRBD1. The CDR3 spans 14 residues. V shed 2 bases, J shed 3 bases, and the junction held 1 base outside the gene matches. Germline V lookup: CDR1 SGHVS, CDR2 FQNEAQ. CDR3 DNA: TGTGCCAGCAGCTTACGGACAGGGACAGATACGCAGTATTTT. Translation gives CASSLRTGTDTQYF.

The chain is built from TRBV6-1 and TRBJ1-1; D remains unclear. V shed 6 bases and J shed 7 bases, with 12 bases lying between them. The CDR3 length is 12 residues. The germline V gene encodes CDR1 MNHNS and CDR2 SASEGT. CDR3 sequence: CASRPLRDEAFF. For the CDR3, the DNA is TGTGCCAGCAGGCCCCTGCGGGATGAAGCTTTCTTT.

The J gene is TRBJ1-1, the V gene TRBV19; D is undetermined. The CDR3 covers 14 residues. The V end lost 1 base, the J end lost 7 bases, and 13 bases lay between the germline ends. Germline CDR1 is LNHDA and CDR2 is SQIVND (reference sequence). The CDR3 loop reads CASSIAERQLEAFF. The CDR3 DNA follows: TGTGCCAGTAGTATAGCTGAGAGGCAGCTTGAAGCTTTCTTT.

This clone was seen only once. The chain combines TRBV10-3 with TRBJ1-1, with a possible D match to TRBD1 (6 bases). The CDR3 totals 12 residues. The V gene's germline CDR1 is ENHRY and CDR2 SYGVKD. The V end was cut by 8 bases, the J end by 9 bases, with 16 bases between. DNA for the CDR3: TGTGCCATCGAACCAGGGGAAGGGCAAGCTTTCTTT. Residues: CAIEPGEGQAFF.

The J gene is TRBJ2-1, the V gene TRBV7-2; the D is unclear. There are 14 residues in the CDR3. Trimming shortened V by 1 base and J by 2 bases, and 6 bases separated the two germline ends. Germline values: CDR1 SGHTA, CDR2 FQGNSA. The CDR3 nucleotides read TGTGCCAGCAGCTTAGTCCGTCCCTACAATGAGCAGTTCTTC. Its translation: CASSLVRPYNEQFF. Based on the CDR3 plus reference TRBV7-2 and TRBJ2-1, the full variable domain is GAGVSQSPSNKVTEKGKDVELRCDPISGHTALYWYRQSLGQGLEFLIYFQGNSAPDKSGLPSDRFSAERTGGSVSTLTIQRTQQEDSAVYLCASSLVRPYNEQFFGPGTRLTVL.

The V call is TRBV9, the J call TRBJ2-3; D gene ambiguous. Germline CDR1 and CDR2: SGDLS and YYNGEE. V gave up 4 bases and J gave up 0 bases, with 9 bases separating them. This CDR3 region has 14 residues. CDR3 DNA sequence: TGTGCCAGCAGCTGGTCGGCTAGCACAGATACGCAGTATTTT. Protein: CASSWSASTDTQYF. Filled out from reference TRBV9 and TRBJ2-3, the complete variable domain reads DSGVTQTPKHLITATGQRVTLRCSPRSGDLSVYWYQQSLDQGLQFLIQYYNGEERAKGNILERFSAQQFPDLHSELNLSSLELGDSALYFCASSWSASTDTQYFGPGTRLTVL.

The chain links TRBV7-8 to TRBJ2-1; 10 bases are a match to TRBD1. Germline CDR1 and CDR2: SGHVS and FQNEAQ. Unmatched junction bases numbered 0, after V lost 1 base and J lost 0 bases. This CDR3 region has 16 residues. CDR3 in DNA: TGTGCCAGCAGCTTAGGGACAGGGGGCTCCTACAATGAGCAGTTCTTC. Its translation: CASSLGTGGSYNEQFF. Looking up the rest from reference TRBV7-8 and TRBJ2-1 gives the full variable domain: GAGVSQSPRYKVAKRGQDVALRCDPISGHVSLFWYQQALGQGPEFLTYFQNEAQLDKSGLPSDRFFAERPEGSVSTLKIQRTQQEDSAVYLCASSLGTGGSYNEQFFGPGTRLTVL.

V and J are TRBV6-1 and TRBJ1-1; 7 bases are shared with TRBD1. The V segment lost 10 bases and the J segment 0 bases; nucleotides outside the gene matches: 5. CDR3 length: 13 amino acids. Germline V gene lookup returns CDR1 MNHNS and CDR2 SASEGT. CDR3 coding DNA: TGTGCCACCGACAGGGACATGAACACTGAAGCTTTCTTT. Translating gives CATDRDMNTEAFF.

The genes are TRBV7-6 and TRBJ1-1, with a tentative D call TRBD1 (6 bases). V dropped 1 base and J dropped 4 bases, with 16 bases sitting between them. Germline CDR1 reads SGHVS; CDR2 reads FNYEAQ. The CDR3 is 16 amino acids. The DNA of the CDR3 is TGTGCCAGCAGCTTAGTGGGGGCGGGAGGGGGCACTGAAGCTTTCTTT. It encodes CASSLVGAGGGTEAFF. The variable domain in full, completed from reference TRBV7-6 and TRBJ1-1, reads GAGVSQSPRYKVTKRGQDVALRCDPISGHVSLYWYRQALGQGPEFLTYFNYEAQQDKSGLPNDRFSAERPEGSISTLTIQRTEQRDSAMYRCASSLVGAGGGTEAFFGQGTRLTVV.

The CDR3 sequence is CASRAGQIDGYTF. For the CDR3, the DNA is TGTGCCAGCAGAGCGGGACAGATCGATGGCTACACCTTC. The chain links TRBV28 to TRBJ1-2; 7 nucleotides line up with TRBD1. The CDR3 totals 13 residues. V shed 6 bases and J 6 bases; nucleotides not matched to a gene: 7. Germline CDR1 is MDHEN and CDR2 is SYDVKM.

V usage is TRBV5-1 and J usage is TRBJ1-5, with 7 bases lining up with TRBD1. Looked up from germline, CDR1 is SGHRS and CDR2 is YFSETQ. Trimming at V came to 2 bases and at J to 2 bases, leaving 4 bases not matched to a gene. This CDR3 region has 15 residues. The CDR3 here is CASSLLGQGNQPQHF. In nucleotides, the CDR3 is TGCGCCAGCAGCTTATTAGGACAGGGCAATCAGCCCCAGCATTTT.

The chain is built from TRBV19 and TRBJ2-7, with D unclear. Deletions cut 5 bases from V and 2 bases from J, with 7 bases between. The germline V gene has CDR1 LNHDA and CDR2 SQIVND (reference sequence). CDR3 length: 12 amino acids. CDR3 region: CASSSYPYEQYF. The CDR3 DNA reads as TGTGCCAGTAGTTCTTACCCCTACGAGCAGTACTTC. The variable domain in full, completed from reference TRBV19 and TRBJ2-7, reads DGGITQSPKYLFRKEGQNVTLSCEQNLNHDAMYWYRQDPGQGLRLIYYSQIVNDFQKGDIAEGYSVSREKKESFPLTVTSAQKNPTAFYLCASSSYPYEQYFGPGTRLTVT.

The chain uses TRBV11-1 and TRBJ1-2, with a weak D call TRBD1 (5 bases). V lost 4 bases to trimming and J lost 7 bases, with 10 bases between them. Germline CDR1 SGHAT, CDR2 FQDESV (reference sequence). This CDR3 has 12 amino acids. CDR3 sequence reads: CASSSGGFGYTF. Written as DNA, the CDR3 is TGTGCCAGCAGCTCCGGGGGTTTTGGCTACACCTTC. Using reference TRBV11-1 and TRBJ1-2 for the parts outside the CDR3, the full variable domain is EAEVAQSPRYKITEKSQAVAFWCDPISGHATLYWYRQILGQGPELLVQFQDESVVDDSQLPKDRFSAERLKGVDSTLKIQPAELGDSAMYLCASSSGGFGYTFGSGTRLTVV.

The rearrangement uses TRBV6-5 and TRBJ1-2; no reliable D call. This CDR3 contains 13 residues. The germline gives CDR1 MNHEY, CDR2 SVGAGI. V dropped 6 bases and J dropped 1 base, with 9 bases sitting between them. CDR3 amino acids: CASSRTYNYGYTF. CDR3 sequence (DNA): TGTGCCAGCAGCCGGACCTATAACTATGGCTACACCTTC.

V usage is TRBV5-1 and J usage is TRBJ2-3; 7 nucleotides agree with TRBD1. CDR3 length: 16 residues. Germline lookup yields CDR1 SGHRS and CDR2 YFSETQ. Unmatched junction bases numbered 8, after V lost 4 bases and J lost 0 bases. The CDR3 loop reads CASSPGTASSTDTQYF. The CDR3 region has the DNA TGCGCCAGCAGCCCGGGGACAGCCTCTAGCACAGATACGCAGTATTTT.

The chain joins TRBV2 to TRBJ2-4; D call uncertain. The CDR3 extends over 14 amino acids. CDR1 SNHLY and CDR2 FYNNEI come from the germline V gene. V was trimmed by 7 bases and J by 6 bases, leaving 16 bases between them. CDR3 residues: CASNLEVDLNIQYF. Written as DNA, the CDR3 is TGTGCCAGCAACCTAGAGGTAGATCTAAACATTCAGTACTTC.

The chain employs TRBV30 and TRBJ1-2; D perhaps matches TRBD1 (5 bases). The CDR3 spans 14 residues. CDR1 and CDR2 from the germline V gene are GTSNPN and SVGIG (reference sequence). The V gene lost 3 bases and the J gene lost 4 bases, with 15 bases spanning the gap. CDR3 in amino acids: CAWSRGGNPYGYTF. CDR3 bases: TGTGCCTGGAGCCGGGGGGGAAACCCCTATGGCTACACCTTC.